The 32 T cell receptor beta chains presented below share a single source sample, sequenced in a study of beta chain features in type 1 diabetes. What was sequenced were expressed TCRB transcripts, since all of the isolated RNA had been reverse transcribed. Data came from immunoSEQ multiplex PCR; TCRdb stores just in-frame clones and leaves some out. The data hold about 400,000 clones, with roughly an eighth observed a single time. Source material: naive CD4+ T cells from blood. These receptors were obtained from a man between 18 and 29 years old in good health.

This clone was recorded a few times. The chain employs TRBV5-1 and TRBJ1-1, with TRBD1 as a possible D gene (6 bases). Germline V CDR1 and CDR2: SGHRS, YFSETQ. CDR3 size: 15 residues. Between the trimmed V and J ends, which lost 6 bases and 4 bases, there was a span of 19 bases. The CDR3 protein is CASNPRAGAGTEAFF. The DNA of the CDR3 is TGCGCCAGCAATCCTCGGGCAGGGGCCGGCACTGAAGCTTTCTTT.

This clone was seen only a few times. The rearrangement joins TRBV7-9 to TRBJ2-7, with 11 bases identical to TRBD2. This CDR3 is 14 amino acids long. V shed 5 bases, J shed 2 bases, and the junction held 2 bases outside the gene matches. CDR1 is SEHNR and CDR2 is FQNEAQ in the germline V gene (reference sequence). The CDR3 reads CASSPLAGAYEQYF. For the CDR3, the DNA is TGTGCCAGCAGCCCACTAGCGGGGGCCTACGAGCAGTACTTC.

This clone appeared a few times. The chain joins TRBV27 to TRBJ2-5, with a weak D call TRBD1 (6 bases). The V and J ends lost 7 bases and 6 bases respectively, with 15 bases between them. The germline V gene has CDR1 MNHEY and CDR2 SMNVEV (reference sequence). This CDR3 region has 13 residues. CDR3 sequence (DNA): TGTGCCAGCACCCAGGGGCCGGGGCAGACCCAGTACTTC. It codes for CASTQGPGQTQYF.

This clone was observed a handful of times. The J gene is TRBJ1-1, the V gene TRBV7-9, with 10 bases identical to TRBD1. From germline, CDR1 is SEHNR and CDR2 FQNEAQ (reference sequence). V lost 4 bases, J lost 4 bases, and 6 bases stayed unmatched. The CDR3 length is 15 residues. The CDR3 DNA follows: TGTGCCAGCAGCTCACTGACAGGGGGCGGCACTGAAGCTTTCTTT. It specifies CASSSLTGGGTEAFF.

The chain links TRBV29-1 to TRBJ2-3; D gene uncertain. Germline CDR1 is SQVTM and CDR2 is ANQGSEA. Trimming took off 2 bases at V and 0 bases at J, with 6 bases between the two ends. The CDR3 sequence is 13 residues long. This CDR3 reads CSVEFVSTDTQYF. DNA for the CDR3: TGCAGCGTTGAATTCGTTAGCACAGATACGCAGTATTTT.

The rearrangement joins TRBV18 to TRBJ2-1; 10 nucleotides align to TRBD1. This CDR3 is 17 amino acids long. V trimming: 3 bases; J trimming: 0 bases; junction bases outside the gene matches: 5. The germline gives CDR1 KGHSH, CDR2 LQKENI. The CDR3 DNA reads TGTGCCAGCTCACCGGGACAGGGGACCACCTCCTACAATGAGCAGTTCTTC. Encoded protein: CASSPGQGTTSYNEQFF.

The chain combines TRBV2 with TRBJ1-2; 7 bases line up with TRBD1. J lost 2 bases, V lost 6 bases, and 9 bases had no gene match. The CDR3 has 15 residues. Per the germline V gene, CDR1 is SNHLY and CDR2 is FYNNEI. The CDR3 DNA is TGTGCCAGCAGGGGTCAACGACAGGGCAACTATGGCTACACCTTC. Translating it yields CASRGQRQGNYGYTF. Full variable domain (missing parts from reference TRBV2 and TRBJ1-2): EPEVTQTPSHQVTQMGQEVILRCVPISNHLYFYWYRQILGQKVEFLVSFYNNEISEKSEIFDDQFSVERPDGSNFTLKIRSTKLEDSAMYFCASRGQRQGNYGYTFGSGTRLTVV.

This clone was seen a few times. The genes are TRBV4-3 and TRBJ2-1; D not certain. The V and J ends lost 0 bases and 4 bases respectively, with 7 bases between them. This CDR3 has 14 amino acids. Looked up from germline, CDR1 is LGHNA and CDR2 is YSLEER. The CDR3 DNA sequence: TGCGCCAGCAGCCAAGATCCCAGTTACAATGAGCAGTTCTTC. Translating gives CASSQDPSYNEQFF.

This clone was detected a few times. The chain is built from TRBV15 and TRBJ2-5; TRBD1 is a possible D gene (6 bases). The ends were cut back, 0 bases at V and 6 bases at J, with 14 bases in the middle. Germline V lookup: CDR1 LNHNV, CDR2 YYDKDF (reference sequence). The CDR3 consists of 15 residues. The CDR3 nucleotides read TGTGCCACCAGCAGAGATTCGGCAGGGGTGAAGACCCAGTACTTC. Protein: CATSRDSAGVKTQYF.

This clone showed up just a few times. The V and J genes are TRBV10-3 and TRBJ1-1, with 9 bases identical to TRBD1. J gave up 10 bases and V 5 bases, and 11 bases lay outside the gene matches. The CDR3 loop spans 14 amino acids. Germline assignment: CDR1 ENHRY and CDR2 SYGVKD. CDR3 loop: CAISTRTGVAGAFF. CDR3 bases: TGTGCCATCAGTACACGGACAGGGGTCGCCGGAGCTTTCTTT.

In its sample, this clone was seen a few times. This rearrangement joins TRBV27 to TRBJ2-3; D is uncertain. The V and J ends lost 5 bases and 0 bases respectively, with 6 bases between them. There are 13 residues in the CDR3. CDR1 is MNHEY and CDR2 is SMNVEV in the germline V gene (reference sequence). The CDR3 DNA reads as TGTGCCAGCAGTCCCACTAGCACAGATACGCAGTATTTT. Translating it yields CASSPTSTDTQYF.

The chain employs TRBV7-9 and TRBJ1-5; D is perhaps TRBD1 (6 bases). This CDR3 is built from 14 residues. V lost 5 bases to trimming and J lost 5 bases, with 13 bases between them. Germline CDR1 and CDR2: SEHNR and FQNEAQ (reference sequence). The CDR3 sequence: CASSPSTGDQPQHF. CDR3 bases: TGTGCCAGCAGCCCATCGACAGGAGATCAGCCCCAGCATTTT.

The chain uses TRBV7-2 and TRBJ2-3; 7 bases are shared with TRBD1. Unmatched junction bases numbered 13, after V lost 5 bases and J lost 8 bases. CDR3 size: 15 residues. Germline V CDR1 and CDR2: SGHTA, FQGNSA. The CDR3 nucleotides read TGTGCCAGCAGCGACCGGGACAGTCCCGGAGGTACGCAGTATTTT. Translation: CASSDRDSPGGTQYF.

The V call is TRBV7-2, the J call TRBJ2-6; D ambiguous. CDR1 is SGHTA, CDR2 FQGNSA, per germline. V gave up 5 bases and J gave up 4 bases, with 6 bases separating them. CDR3 length: 13 amino acids. The CDR3 DNA is TGTGCCAGCAGCCAGGCGGGGGCCAACGTCCTGACTTTC. The encoded protein is CASSQAGANVLTF.

The V and J genes are TRBV7-3 and TRBJ2-1; TRBD1 is a possible D gene (7 bases). Trimming took off 6 bases at V and 2 bases at J, with 14 bases between the two ends. Per the germline V gene, CDR1 is SGHTA and CDR2 is FQGTGA. CDR3 size: 15 residues. Here the CDR3 DNA reads TGTGCCAGCAGAGCTCAGGGGGGAGCCTACAATGAGCAGTTCTTC. Amino acid sequence: CASRAQGGAYNEQFF.

This clone has just a few counts. The chain uses TRBV30 and TRBJ2-3; tentative D call: TRBD2 (6 bases). Trimming took 1 base from V and 2 from J, leaving 13 bases between them. The germline gives CDR1 GTSNPN, CDR2 SVGIG (reference sequence). There are 15 residues in the CDR3. The chain's CDR3 is CAWSDLGGSTDTQYF. The CDR3 DNA sequence: TGTGCCTGGAGTGACCTCGGGGGATCCACAGATACGCAGTATTTT.

In this sample, this clone turned up a few times. The chain links TRBV5-6 to TRBJ1-2, with 7 nucleotides matching TRBD1. J lost 8 bases, V lost 3 bases, and 7 bases had no gene match. The CDR3 extends over 13 amino acids. CDR1 is SGHDT and CDR2 is YYEEEE in the germline V gene. The CDR3 DNA reads as TGTGCCAGCAGCTATACAGGGGCGCACGGCTACACCTTC. Translation gives CASSYTGAHGYTF.

This clone showed up just a few times. The sample has other DNA sequences that encode this CDR3 too. The chain uses TRBV28 and TRBJ1-2; D may be TRBD1 (6 bases). Germline CDR1 MDHEN, CDR2 SYDVKM. The V and J ends lost 5 bases and 4 bases respectively, with 8 bases between them. The CDR3 is 12 amino acids. The CDR3 DNA is TGTGCCAGCAGTCTGGACAGCTATGGCTACACCTTC. Protein sequence: CASSLDSYGYTF.

This clone has more than one count but fewer than ten. The J gene is TRBJ2-1, the V gene TRBV30, with 13 bases fitting TRBD2. Germline trimming cut 2 bases from V and 3 bases from J; bases unmatched to any gene: 10. Looked up from germline, CDR1 is GTSNPN and CDR2 is SVGIG (reference sequence). The CDR3 consists of 18 residues. CDR3 protein: CAWSRTRTSGSHYNEQFF. The CDR3 DNA follows: TGTGCCTGGAGTCGAACCCGGACTAGCGGGAGCCACTACAATGAGCAGTTCTTC.

In DNA, the CDR3 is TGTGCCAGCAGCCCACCTTGGGAGACGGAGACCCAGTACTTC. Amino acids: CASSPPWETETQYF. This chain joins TRBV5-4 and TRBJ2-5; a weak D match, TRBD2 (5 bases). V was pared by 4 bases and J by 5 bases, with 15 bases between. This CDR3 is built from 14 residues. Germline V gives CDR1 SGHNT, CDR2 YYREEE (reference sequence).

The chain carries TRBV9 and TRBJ2-7, with D maybe TRBD2 (5 bases). Germline assignment: CDR1 SGDLS and CDR2 YYNGEE. The V end lost 4 bases, the J end lost 0 bases, and 20 bases lay between the germline ends. The CDR3 runs 17 residues. CDR3 DNA sequence: TGTGCCAGCAGCCCCGGAGGCCTTAACCCGAGCTCCTACGAGCAGTACTTC. This sequence encodes CASSPGGLNPSSYEQYF.

The rearrangement uses TRBV6-5 and TRBJ2-3, with D possibly being TRBD1 (6 bases). Germline V CDR1 and CDR2: MNHEY, SVGAGI. The CDR3 extends over 14 amino acids. Trimming removed 6 bases at V and 0 bases at J, with 10 bases between. DNA of the CDR3: TGTGCCAGCAGGGTAGGGGGAAGCACAGATACGCAGTATTTT. Its translation: CASRVGGSTDTQYF.

This clone was recorded a few times. The chain joins TRBV10-3 to TRBJ1-4, with 9 bases fitting TRBD1. The V gene end was trimmed by 6 bases and the J gene end by 4 bases; junction bases not matched to a gene: 6. The CDR3 totals 15 residues. Per the germline V gene, CDR1 is ENHRY and CDR2 is SYGVKD. CDR3 sequence (DNA): TGTGCCATCAGCGAACCGGGACAGGGTAATGAAAAACTGTTTTTT. The encoded protein is CAISEPGQGNEKLFF.

The sample holds a few counts of this clone. V and J are TRBV6-4 and TRBJ2-7; 8 bases are shared with TRBD2. CDR1 MRHNA and CDR2 SNTAGT come from the germline V gene. CDR3 length: 16 residues. The V gene end was trimmed by 5 bases and the J gene end by 2 bases; junction bases not matched to a gene: 11. In nucleotides, the CDR3 is TGTGCCAGCAGTCGCCCAGGGCTAGCGGGCACCTACGAGCAGTACTTC. This gives the protein CASSRPGLAGTYEQYF.

This clone was counted between two and nine times. CDR3 nucleotides: TGTGCCAGCAGCAATCCAGGGGACAGTAACACTGAAGCTTTCTTT. This codes for CASSNPGDSNTEAFF. This sequence joins TRBV21-1 and TRBJ1-1; TRBD1, the table's D call, lacks a check against the DNA. TRBV21-1 is recorded as a pseudogene. The CDR3 sequence is 15 residues long.

CDR3 protein: CASRGQGEVETQYF. As DNA, the CDR3 is TGTGCCAGCAGGGGACAGGGCGAGGTGGAGACCCAGTACTTC. The chain couples TRBV28 to TRBJ2-5; 9 nucleotides agree with TRBD1. Looked up from germline, CDR1 is MDHEN and CDR2 is SYDVKM. V was clipped by 6 bases and J by 5 bases; unmatched bases: 7. The CDR3 sequence is 14 residues long.

The chain joins TRBV7-9 to TRBJ1-1; 8 nucleotides align to TRBD1. The CDR3 extends over 15 amino acids. Per germline, CDR1 SEHNR and CDR2 FQNEAQ (reference sequence). J gave up 11 bases and V 3 bases, and 14 bases lay outside the gene matches. The CDR3 sequence: CASSLGTGYTEAAFF. CDR3 DNA sequence: TGTGCCAGCAGCTTGGGGACAGGTTACACTGAAGCGGCTTTCTTT.

The CDR3: CAWDRDSGNTIYF. CDR3 sequence (DNA): TGTGCCTGGGACAGGGACTCTGGAAACACCATATATTTT. The chain is built from TRBV30 and TRBJ1-3, with 7 bases that match TRBD1. V was pared by 5 bases and J by 0 bases, with 1 base of the junction left unmatched. Germline V CDR1 and CDR2: GTSNPN, SVGIG (reference sequence). The CDR3 is made up of 13 amino acids.

A few counts support this clone. This chain connects TRBV30 to TRBJ2-4; D is perhaps TRBD2 (6 bases). CDR1 and CDR2 (germline): GTSNPN, SVGIG (reference sequence). V lost 1 base to trimming and J lost 0 bases, with 13 bases between them. This CDR3 is built from 16 residues. The CDR3 region is CAWSDGLHLAKNIQYF. In nucleotides, the CDR3 is TGTGCCTGGAGTGACGGACTACATTTAGCCAAAAACATTCAGTACTTC.

This clone was seen a few times. The chain combines TRBV28 with TRBJ1-2; TRBD1 aligns across 9 bases. The germline V gene encodes CDR1 MDHEN and CDR2 SYDVKM. Unmatched junction bases numbered 7, after V lost 6 bases and J lost 2 bases. This CDR3 comprises 15 residues. CDR3 DNA: TGTGCCAGCAGCCCCCCCGGGACAGGGAACTATGGCTACACCTTC. Translation gives CASSPPGTGNYGYTF.

The chain joins TRBV6-1 to TRBJ1-2; 7 bases map to TRBD1. V was pared by 7 bases and J by 6 bases, with 11 bases of the junction left unmatched. The CDR3 length is 14 residues. The germline gives CDR1 MNHNS, CDR2 SASEGT. The CDR3 DNA reads TGTGCCAGCACCCAGGGGGTTCCAGGCCATGGCTACACCTTC. Its protein is CASTQGVPGHGYTF.

The CDR3 reads CASSLTGTRSYEQYF. The CDR3 DNA sequence: TGTGCCAGCAGTTTGACAGGGACTCGGTCCTACGAGCAGTACTTC. The chain carries TRBV28 and TRBJ2-7; tentatively, D is TRBD1 (7 bases). Germline V CDR1 and CDR2: MDHEN, SYDVKM. The CDR3 contains 15 residues. V lost 3 bases to trimming and J lost 1 base, with 13 bases between them.